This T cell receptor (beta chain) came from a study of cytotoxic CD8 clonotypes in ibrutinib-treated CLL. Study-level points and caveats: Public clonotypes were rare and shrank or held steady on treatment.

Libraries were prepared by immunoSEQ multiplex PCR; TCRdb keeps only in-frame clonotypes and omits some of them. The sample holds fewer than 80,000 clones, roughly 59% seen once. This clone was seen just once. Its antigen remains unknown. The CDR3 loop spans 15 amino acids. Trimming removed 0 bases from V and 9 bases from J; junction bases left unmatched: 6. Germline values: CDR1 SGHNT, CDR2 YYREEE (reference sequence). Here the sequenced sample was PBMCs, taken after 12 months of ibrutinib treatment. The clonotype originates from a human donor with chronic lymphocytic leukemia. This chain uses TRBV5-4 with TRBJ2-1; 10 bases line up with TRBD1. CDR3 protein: CASSLGGQGSSEQFF. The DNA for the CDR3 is TGTGCCAGCAGCTTGGGGGGACAGGGGTCGAGTGAGCAGTTCTTC.